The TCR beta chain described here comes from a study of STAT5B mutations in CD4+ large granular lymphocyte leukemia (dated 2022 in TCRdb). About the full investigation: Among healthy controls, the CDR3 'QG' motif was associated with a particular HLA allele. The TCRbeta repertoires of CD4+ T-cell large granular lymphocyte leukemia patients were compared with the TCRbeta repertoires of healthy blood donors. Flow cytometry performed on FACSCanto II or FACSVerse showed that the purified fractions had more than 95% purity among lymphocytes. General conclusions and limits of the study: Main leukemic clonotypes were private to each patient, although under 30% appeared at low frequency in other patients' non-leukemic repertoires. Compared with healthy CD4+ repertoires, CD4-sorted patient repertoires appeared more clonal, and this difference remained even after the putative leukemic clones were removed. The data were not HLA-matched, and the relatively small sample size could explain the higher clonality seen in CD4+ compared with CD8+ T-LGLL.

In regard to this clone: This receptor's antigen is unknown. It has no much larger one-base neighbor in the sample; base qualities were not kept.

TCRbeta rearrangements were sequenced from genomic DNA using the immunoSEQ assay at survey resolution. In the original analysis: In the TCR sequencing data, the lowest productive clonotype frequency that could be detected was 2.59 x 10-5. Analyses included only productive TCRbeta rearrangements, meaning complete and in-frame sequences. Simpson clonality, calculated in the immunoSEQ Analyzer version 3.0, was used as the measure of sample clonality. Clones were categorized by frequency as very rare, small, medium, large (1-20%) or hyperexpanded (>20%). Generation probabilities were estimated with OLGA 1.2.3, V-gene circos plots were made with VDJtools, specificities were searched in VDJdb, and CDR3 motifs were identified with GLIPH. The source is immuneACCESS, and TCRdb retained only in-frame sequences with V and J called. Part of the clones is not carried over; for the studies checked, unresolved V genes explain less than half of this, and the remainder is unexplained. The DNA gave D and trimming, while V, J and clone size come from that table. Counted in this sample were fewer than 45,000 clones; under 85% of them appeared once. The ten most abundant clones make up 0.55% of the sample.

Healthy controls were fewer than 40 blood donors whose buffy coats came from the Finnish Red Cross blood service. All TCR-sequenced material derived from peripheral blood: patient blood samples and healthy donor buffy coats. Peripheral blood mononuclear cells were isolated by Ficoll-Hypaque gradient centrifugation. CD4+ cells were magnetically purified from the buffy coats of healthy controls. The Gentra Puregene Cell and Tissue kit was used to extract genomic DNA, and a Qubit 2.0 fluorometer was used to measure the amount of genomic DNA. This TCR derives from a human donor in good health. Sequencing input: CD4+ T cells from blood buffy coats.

The CDR3 region: CASSIGSAEPYNEQFF. The bases are TGTGCCAGTAGTATAGGATCGGCAGAACCATACAATGAGCAGTTCTTC. The chain is assembled from TRBV19 and TRBJ2-1, with the D gene not clear enough to name. Taken from the germline V gene (reference sequence), the CDR1 and CDR2 loops are LNHDA and SQIVND. The CDR3 measures 16 amino acids from cysteine to phenylalanine. Only the CDR3 DNA is retained, 48 bases long and in frame from the first base. V and J are truncated by 1 base and 4 bases respectively, leaving an intervening sequence of 14 bases.